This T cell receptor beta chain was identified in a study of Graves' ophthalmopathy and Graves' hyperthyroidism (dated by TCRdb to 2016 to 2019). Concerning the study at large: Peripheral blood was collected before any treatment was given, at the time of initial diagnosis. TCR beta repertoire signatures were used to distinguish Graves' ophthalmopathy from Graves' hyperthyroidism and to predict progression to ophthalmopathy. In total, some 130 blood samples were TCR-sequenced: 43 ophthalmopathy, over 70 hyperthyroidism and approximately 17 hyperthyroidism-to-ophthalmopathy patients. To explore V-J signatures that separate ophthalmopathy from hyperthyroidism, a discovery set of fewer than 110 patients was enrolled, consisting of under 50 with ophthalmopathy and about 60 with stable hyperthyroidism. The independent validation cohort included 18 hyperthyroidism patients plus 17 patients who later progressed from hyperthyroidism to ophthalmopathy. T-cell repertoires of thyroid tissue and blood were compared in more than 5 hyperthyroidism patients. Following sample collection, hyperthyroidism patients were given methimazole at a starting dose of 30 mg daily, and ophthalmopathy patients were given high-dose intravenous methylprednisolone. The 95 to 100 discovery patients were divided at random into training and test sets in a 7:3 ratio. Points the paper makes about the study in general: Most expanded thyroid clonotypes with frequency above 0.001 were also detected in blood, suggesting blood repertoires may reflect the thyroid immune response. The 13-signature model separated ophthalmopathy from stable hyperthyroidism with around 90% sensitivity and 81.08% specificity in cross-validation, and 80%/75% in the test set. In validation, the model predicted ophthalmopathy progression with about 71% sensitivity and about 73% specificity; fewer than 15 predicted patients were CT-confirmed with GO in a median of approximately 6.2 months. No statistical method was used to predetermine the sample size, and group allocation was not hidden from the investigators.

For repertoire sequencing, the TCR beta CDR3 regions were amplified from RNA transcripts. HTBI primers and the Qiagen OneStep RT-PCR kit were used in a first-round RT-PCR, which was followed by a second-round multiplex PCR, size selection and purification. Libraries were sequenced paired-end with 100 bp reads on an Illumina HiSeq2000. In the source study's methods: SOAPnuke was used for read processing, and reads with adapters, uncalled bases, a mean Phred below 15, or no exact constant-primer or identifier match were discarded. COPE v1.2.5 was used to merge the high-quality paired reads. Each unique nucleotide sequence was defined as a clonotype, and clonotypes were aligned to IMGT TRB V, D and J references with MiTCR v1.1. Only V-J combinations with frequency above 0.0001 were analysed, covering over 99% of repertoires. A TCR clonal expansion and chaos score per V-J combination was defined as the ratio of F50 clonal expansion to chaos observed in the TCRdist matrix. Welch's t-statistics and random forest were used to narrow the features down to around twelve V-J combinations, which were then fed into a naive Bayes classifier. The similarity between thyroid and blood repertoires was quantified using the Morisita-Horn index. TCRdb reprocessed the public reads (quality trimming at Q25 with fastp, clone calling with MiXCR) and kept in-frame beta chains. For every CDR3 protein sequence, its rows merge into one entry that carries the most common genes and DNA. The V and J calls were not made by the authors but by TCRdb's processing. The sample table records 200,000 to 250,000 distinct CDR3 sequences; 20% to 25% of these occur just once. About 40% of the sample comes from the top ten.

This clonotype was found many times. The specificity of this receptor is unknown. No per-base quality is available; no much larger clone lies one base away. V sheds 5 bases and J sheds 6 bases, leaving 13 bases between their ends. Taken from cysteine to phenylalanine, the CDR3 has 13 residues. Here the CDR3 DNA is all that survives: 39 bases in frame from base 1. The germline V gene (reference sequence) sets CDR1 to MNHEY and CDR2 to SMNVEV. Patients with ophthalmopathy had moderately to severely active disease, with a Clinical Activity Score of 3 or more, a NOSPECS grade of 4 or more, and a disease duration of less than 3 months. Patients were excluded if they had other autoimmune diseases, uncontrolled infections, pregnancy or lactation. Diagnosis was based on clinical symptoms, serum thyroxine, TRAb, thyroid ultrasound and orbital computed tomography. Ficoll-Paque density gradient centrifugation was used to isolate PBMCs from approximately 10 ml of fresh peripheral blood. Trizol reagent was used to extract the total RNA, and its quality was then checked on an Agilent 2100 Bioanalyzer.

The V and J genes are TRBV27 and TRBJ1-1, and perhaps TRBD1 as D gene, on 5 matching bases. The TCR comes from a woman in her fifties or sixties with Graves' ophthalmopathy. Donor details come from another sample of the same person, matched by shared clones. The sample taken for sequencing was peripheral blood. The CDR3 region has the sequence CASSPQDSAEAFF. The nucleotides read TGTGCCAGCAGTCCACAGGACTCAGCTGAAGCTTTCTTT.